The next 29 T cell receptor beta chains were all read from a single sample in a study of neoadjuvant nivolumab and ipilimumab in lung cancer. Here immunoSEQ multiplex PCR was the method, and the copy in TCRdb shows in-frame clones only, minus some. The sample shows fewer than 35,000 clones, 80% to 95% of them seen only once. The sample in question was peripheral blood, obtained after neoadjuvant nivolumab, alone or with ipilimumab, at or shortly before surgery. The receptor source for this set is an adult with non-small cell lung cancer.

The rearrangement uses TRBV6-5 and TRBJ1-1; TRBD1 aligns across 7 bases. The CDR3 runs to 16 residues. V lost 4 bases to trimming and J lost 0 bases; unmatched junction nucleotides: 8. Germline V gene lookup returns CDR1 MNHEY and CDR2 SVGAGI. The DNA of the CDR3 is TGTGCCAGCAGTTTAGTATCGGGACAGCTGAACACTGAAGCTTTCTTT. This sequence encodes CASSLVSGQLNTEAFF.

The J gene is TRBJ2-5, the V gene TRBV5-5; D might be TRBD2 (6 bases). Trimming shortened V by 1 base and J by 4 bases, and 8 bases separated the two germline ends. Germline V CDR1 and CDR2: SGHKS, YYEKEE (reference sequence). The CDR3 covers 13 residues. CDR3 amino acids: CASSLYGGETQYF. For the CDR3, the DNA is TGTGCCAGCAGCTTGTACGGGGGAGAGACCCAGTACTTC.

The chain has TRBV5-1 and TRBJ2-7, with TRBD2 matching over 13 bases. Germline V gives CDR1 SGHRS, CDR2 YFSETQ. The CDR3 runs 16 residues. Trimming cost V 5 bases and J 0 bases; bases outside gene matches: 5. The CDR3 protein is CASSGLAGVSSYEQYF. The CDR3 DNA reads TGCGCCAGCAGTGGACTAGCGGGAGTTAGCTCCTACGAGCAGTACTTC.

Only one count was recorded for this clone. The rearrangement uses TRBV4-1 and TRBJ2-1; D is unresolved. Per germline, CDR1 MGHRA and CDR2 YSYEKL. The CDR3 is 14 amino acids. V was pared by 8 bases and J by 5 bases, with 16 bases between. CDR3 sequence (DNA): TGCGCCAGCGGCGACTCCTTCCGAGACAATGAGCAGTTCTTC. Translation: CASGDSFRDNEQFF.

Note on this clone: Its ends do not fully match the called genes, so a read error is possible. This chain uses TRBV9 with TRBJ2-1, with D hard to call. In germline, CDR1 is SGDLS, CDR2 YYNGEE. The CDR3 runs 15 residues. CDR3 sequence reads: CASSPGLSTYDEQFF. CDR3 DNA sequence: TGTGCCAGCAGCCCAGGATTAAGTACCTACGATGAGCAGTTCTTC.

This chain uses TRBV2 with TRBJ1-5, with a weak D call TRBD1 (5 bases). Trimming shortened V by 3 bases and J by 6 bases, and 12 bases separated the two germline ends. Germline V CDR1 and CDR2: SNHLY, FYNNEI. This CDR3 contains 14 residues. The CDR3 nucleotides read TGTGCCAGCAGTGAGGCGCAGGGTAGTCAGCCCCAGCATTTT. This sequence encodes CASSEAQGSQPQHF.

The rearrangement uses TRBV29-1 and TRBJ1-2; 9 nucleotides agree with TRBD1. CDR1 is SQVTM and CDR2 is ANQGSEA in the germline V gene. V lost 4 bases to trimming and J lost 6 bases; unmatched junction nucleotides: 3. The CDR3 is made up of 12 amino acids. The CDR3 coding sequence is TGCAGCGTTGCTGGACAGGGGCATGGCTACACCTTC. It encodes CSVAGQGHGYTF.

This chain connects TRBV6-1 to TRBJ2-1, with 8 bases identical to TRBD2. V lost 3 bases to trimming and J lost 8 bases; unmatched junction nucleotides: 12. Looked up from germline, CDR1 is MNHNS and CDR2 is SASEGT. This CDR3 has 16 residues. The DNA of the CDR3 is TGTGCCAGCAGTGATCCCGGCGGGAGGAGCGGGGATGAGCAGTTCTTC. It encodes CASSDPGGRSGDEQFF.

V usage is TRBV9 and J usage is TRBJ1-2; 7 nucleotides agree with TRBD1. The CDR3 length is 15 residues. CDR1 and CDR2 (germline): SGDLS, YYNGEE. J was trimmed by 3 bases and V by 4 bases; bases with no gene match: 9. The CDR3 protein is CASSPTGDPDYGYTF. CDR3 DNA sequence: TGTGCCAGCAGCCCAACAGGGGACCCGGACTATGGCTACACCTTC.

This sequence joins TRBV20-1 and TRBJ1-2; D is possibly TRBD1 (6 bases). There are 11 residues in the CDR3. Germline CDR1 reads DFQATT; CDR2 reads SNEGSKA (reference sequence). Trimming took 4 bases from V and 9 from J, leaving 12 bases between them. The CDR3 bases are TGCAGTGCTATCGACAGGTTAAGCTACACCTTC. Its translation is CSAIDRLSYTF.

The chain couples TRBV4-1 to TRBJ1-1; possible D gene TRBD1, 5 bases. CDR1 and CDR2 from the germline V gene are MGHRA and YSYEKL. The length of the CDR3 is 15 residues. Trimming removed 0 bases at V and 4 bases at J, with 12 bases between. The CDR3 loop reads CASSQDSGGGTEAFF. In DNA, the CDR3 is TGCGCCAGCAGCCAAGATTCGGGGGGAGGCACTGAAGCTTTCTTT.

The V call is TRBV10-1, the J call TRBJ2-3, with D possibly being TRBD1 (6 bases). V was clipped by 11 bases and J by 0 bases, with 30 bases between them. Germline V gene lookup returns CDR1 WNHNN and CDR2 SYGVQD (reference sequence). The CDR3 runs to 19 residues. The chain's CDR3 is CALNPGTPDMTSSTDTQYF. Written as DNA, the CDR3 is TGCGCCTTAAATCCCGGGACACCTGATATGACTTCTAGCACAGATACGCAGTATTTT.

The J gene is TRBJ2-2, the V gene TRBV6-5; D call uncertain. Germline values: CDR1 MNHEY, CDR2 SVGAGI. CDR3 length equals 12 residues. V was clipped by 5 bases and J by 8 bases, with 9 bases between them. The CDR3 is CASSPGVGELFF. The CDR3 DNA reads as TGTGCCAGCAGTCCAGGAGTTGGGGAGCTGTTTTTT.

J is TRBJ2-2 and V is TRBV6-5; possible D gene TRBD1, 6 bases. The CDR3 has 13 residues. Trimming shortened V by 6 bases and J by 7 bases, and 12 bases separated the two germline ends. Germline V gene sequence: CDR1 MNHEY, CDR2 SVGAGI. In DNA form, the CDR3 reads TGTGCCAGCAGCGGGACACGTAGCGGGGAGCTGTTTTTT. Amino acid sequence: CASSGTRSGELFF.

The chain joins TRBV5-1 to TRBJ2-7; D is possibly TRBD2 (5 bases). With 0 bases removed from V and 7 bases from J, the gap between germline ends came to 14 bases. The CDR3 covers 14 residues. Germline V CDR1 and CDR2: SGHRS, YFSETQ. The CDR3: CASSLDGEAKEQYF. Written as DNA, the CDR3 is TGCGCCAGCAGCTTGGACGGGGAAGCGAAAGAGCAGTACTTC.

V usage is TRBV5-1 and J usage is TRBJ1-1; the D is unclear. V lost 4 bases to trimming and J lost 0 bases, with 19 bases between them. The CDR3 spans 17 residues. The V gene's germline CDR1 is SGHRS and CDR2 YFSETQ. CDR3 residues: CASSPLRSQAMNTEAFF. CDR3 nucleotides: TGCGCCAGCAGCCCACTACGGAGTCAGGCGATGAACACTGAAGCTTTCTTT. Full variable domain (missing parts from reference TRBV5-1 and TRBJ1-1): KAGVTQTPRYLIKTRGQQVTLSCSPISGHRSVSWYQQTPGQGLQFLFEYFSETQRNKGNFPGRFSGRQFSNSRSEMNVSTLELGDSALYLCASSPLRSQAMNTEAFFGQGTRLTVV.

J is TRBJ2-3 and V is TRBV18; the match to TRBD2 covers 9 bases. The V gene end was trimmed by 4 bases and the J gene end by 2 bases; junction bases not matched to a gene: 13. Germline V gene data show CDR1 as KGHSH and CDR2 as LQKENI. This CDR3 is built from 18 residues. CDR3 sequence: CASSHGGWAGGPTDTQYF. In nucleotides, the CDR3 is TGTGCCAGCTCACACGGAGGATGGGCGGGAGGGCCCACAGATACGCAGTATTTT.

This chain joins TRBV7-3 and TRBJ2-3, with 7 bases matching TRBD2. J lost 1 base, V lost 5 bases, and 6 bases had no gene match. The CDR3 spans 15 residues. The germline V gene has CDR1 SGHTA and CDR2 FQGTGA. The CDR3 here is CASSPGGRGTDTQYF. The CDR3 DNA reads as TGTGCCAGCAGCCCCGGCGGGAGAGGCACAGATACGCAGTATTTT.

CDR3 DNA: TGTGCCAGCACCCTGGACCCGTTGGTGCCCCAGCATTTT. As protein: CASTLDPLVPQHF. The chain couples TRBV2 to TRBJ1-5; D remains unclear. Germline V gene sequence: CDR1 SNHLY, CDR2 FYNNEI. Deletions cut 7 bases from V and 9 bases from J, with 16 bases between. The CDR3 is made up of 13 amino acids.

The chain carries TRBV5-1 and TRBJ2-1, with 7 nucleotides matching TRBD2. Per germline, CDR1 SGHRS and CDR2 YFSETQ. This CDR3 is built from 15 residues. After removal of 1 base from V and 0 bases from J, the junction contained 1 base not matched to a gene. CDR3 protein: CASSLQRGSYNEQFF. The DNA of the CDR3 is TGCGCCAGCAGCTTGCAGCGGGGCTCCTACAATGAGCAGTTCTTC.

The chain employs TRBV18 and TRBJ2-7; 7 bases match TRBD1. Per the germline V gene, CDR1 is KGHSH and CDR2 is LQKENI. V shed 3 bases and J 1 base; nucleotides not matched to a gene: 9. There are 16 residues in the CDR3. The CDR3 reads CASSPDKTGTSYEQYF. The CDR3 coding sequence is TGTGCCAGCTCACCTGACAAGACAGGGACGTCCTACGAGCAGTACTTC.

The chain joins TRBV5-1 to TRBJ1-1; D remains ambiguous. V shed 0 bases and J shed 0 bases, with 6 bases lying between them. CDR1 and CDR2 (germline): SGHRS, YFSETQ. This CDR3 comprises 14 residues. Written as DNA, the CDR3 is TGCGCCAGCAGCTTGGCATCCCTGAACACTGAAGCTTTCTTT. This codes for CASSLASLNTEAFF.

The V gene is TRBV6-1, the J gene TRBJ1-5; 10 positions agree with TRBD1. J was trimmed by 7 bases and V by 4 bases; bases with no gene match: 7. There are 15 residues in the CDR3. Germline lookup yields CDR1 MNHNS and CDR2 SASEGT. This CDR3 is CASSVRDRGRQPQHF. The CDR3 bases are TGTGCCAGCAGTGTCCGGGACAGGGGTAGGCAGCCCCAGCATTTT.

The chain combines TRBV5-1 with TRBJ1-3, with 7 positions matching TRBD1. V lost 2 bases to trimming and J lost 3 bases; unmatched junction nucleotides: 5. CDR1 SGHRS and CDR2 YFSETQ come from the germline V gene. The CDR3 has 15 amino acids. The CDR3 spells CASSFSRDSGNTIYF. For the CDR3, the DNA is TGCGCCAGCAGCTTTTCCCGGGACAGTGGAAACACCATATATTTT.

The chain employs TRBV7-6 and TRBJ2-3, with 8 bases fitting TRBD2. CDR1 is SGHVS, CDR2 FNYEAQ, per germline. The CDR3 is 16 residues long. Trimming removed 3 bases from V and 4 bases from J; junction bases left unmatched: 9. The CDR3 loop reads CASSLGLVNVADTQYF. Here the CDR3 DNA reads TGTGCCAGCAGCTTGGGACTAGTTAATGTGGCAGATACGCAGTATTTT.

J is TRBJ2-5 and V is TRBV5-8; D may match TRBD1 or TRBD2 (5 bases each). The germline CDR1 and CDR2 sequences are SGHTS and YDEGEE. V was cut by 4 bases and J by 5 bases, with 18 bases left in between. This CDR3 spans 15 amino acids. This CDR3 is CASSLLTGTGETQYF. The CDR3 region has the DNA TGTGCCAGCAGCCTCCTAACCGGGACCGGGGAGACCCAGTACTTC.

The gene calls are TRBV6-5 and TRBJ2-3; D is perhaps TRBD2 (5 bases). The length of the CDR3 is 16 residues. The germline CDR1 and CDR2 sequences are MNHEY and SVGAGI. V gave up 2 bases and J gave up 1 base, with 13 bases separating them. The chain's CDR3 is CASSYDGVTRTDTQYF. The CDR3, as DNA: TGTGCCAGCAGTTACGACGGGGTAACCCGCACAGATACGCAGTATTTT.

The chain combines TRBV20-1 with TRBJ1-1, with D hard to call. Germline loops: CDR1 DFQATT, CDR2 SNEGSKA (reference sequence). This CDR3 is built from 11 residues. The V end was cut by 6 bases, the J end by 2 bases, with 7 bases between. The DNA of the CDR3 is TGCAGTGCCAATCCCAACACTGAAGCTTTCTTT. Translated, it gives CSANPNTEAFF.

This chain joins TRBV10-3 and TRBJ2-5, with no clear D. The CDR3 length is 14 residues. Germline assignment: CDR1 ENHRY and CDR2 SYGVKD. Trimming left V 2 bases short and J 4 bases short, with 11 bases between. DNA of the CDR3: TGTGCCATCAGTGAGCCTACCGATGGAGAGACCCAGTACTTC. Its translation is CAISEPTDGETQYF.